This T cell receptor beta chain was obtained from a study of T cells in Graves' hyperthyroidism and ophthalmopathy. Study summary: Prior to any treatment, at the point of initial diagnosis, peripheral blood was collected.

Clinical symptoms, serum thyroxine, TRAb, thyroid ultrasound and orbital computed tomography established diagnosis. Around 10 ml fresh peripheral blood yielded the PBMCs. CDR1 is SNHLY, CDR2 FYNNEI, per germline. Trimming pared 3 bases from V and 6 bases from J, leaving 14 bases between. The CDR3 length is 14 residues. Amplification of TCR beta CDR3 regions was performed using RNA transcripts as template. The HTBI primer set was used in a first-round RT-PCR of the TCR CDR3. A single record per CDR3 protein comes from TCRdb applying MiXCR to the multiplex PCR reads. Seen here are a few hundred thousand distinct CDR3 sequences, around 15% observed once, and the top ten hold approximately 14%. In this sample, this clonotype turned up many times.

Source material: blood. V usage is TRBV2 and J usage is TRBJ1-2; D unclear. The receptor comes from a woman in her thirties or forties with Graves' hyperthyroidism. The CDR3 DNA follows: TGTGCCAGCAGTGAGACTCCCCCTGGCCATGGCTACACCTTC. It translates to CASSETPPGHGYTF.